Here is one T cell receptor beta chain with its context. Germline trimming cut 2 bases from V and 4 bases from J; bases unmatched to any gene: 10. The length of the CDR3 is 16 residues. CDR1 and CDR2 (germline): GTSNPN, SVGIG (reference sequence). Method: immunoSEQ multiplex PCR; TCRdb's copy keeps in-frame clones and lacks some. Of some 87,000 clones in the sample, roughly 96% are singletons; the top ten hold 0.85% to 1.2%. The sample comes from a study of T cell changes during pregnancy in multiple sclerosis. The starting material was peripheral blood, obtained in the second trimester of pregnancy. The J gene is TRBJ2-7, the V gene TRBV30; 11 nucleotides align to TRBD2. The sequence was obtained from a female donor with multiple sclerosis, enrolled in a pregnancy study. DNA for the CDR3: TGTGCCTGGAGTCCCGTGGGGCTAGCGGGGGGATACGAGCAGTACTTC. As protein: CAWSPVGLAGGYEQYF.